A single sample is the source of the 12 T cell receptor beta chains below, sequenced in a study of shared T cell receptors in the human thymus (dated by TCRdb to the early 2020s). Libraries were made using the immunoSEQ multiplex PCR assay. The clones in this table, taken by TCRdb from immuneACCESS, are in-frame only. Not every clone is retained; where verified, under half of the shortfall comes from an unresolved V gene, and the cause of the rest is unknown. The sample profile shows 500,000 to 850,000 clones; around 87% of them were found once. 0.0094% of the sample is held by the ten biggest clonotypes. Another study also made use of these data, one on human thymus T cells.

Sequencing was performed on thymocytes. The receptors shown here come from a boy under two years old with a congenital heart defect. Donor details come from another sample of the same person, matched by shared clones.

In this sample, this clone turned up once. This chain uses TRBV19 with TRBJ2-1; 9 positions match TRBD2. The length of the CDR3 is 16 residues. Germline trimming cut 7 bases from V and 8 bases from J; bases unmatched to any gene: 15. Germline-derived CDR1 and CDR2 are LNHDA and SQIVND (reference sequence). In DNA, the CDR3 is TGTGCCAGTATAGGACGCCGGCGGGAGGGCCGGGATGAGCAGTTCTTC. This translates into CASIGRRREGRDEQFF.

The V gene is TRBV14, the J gene TRBJ2-5; 9 positions agree with TRBD1. CDR1 and CDR2 from the germline V gene are SGHDN and FVKESK. The CDR3 spans 17 residues. J lost 5 bases, V lost 1 base, and 11 bases had no gene match. CDR3 protein: CASSQAGQGTVWETQYF. CDR3 DNA sequence: TGTGCCAGCAGCCAAGCCGGACAGGGGACGGTCTGGGAGACCCAGTACTTC.

The chain is built from TRBV28 and TRBJ1-4, with D perhaps TRBD1 (5 bases). The CDR3 is made up of 16 amino acids. The V and J ends lost 7 bases and 2 bases respectively, with 17 bases between them. Germline CDR1 MDHEN, CDR2 SYDVKM. CDR3: CASNQNQGSTNEKLFF. The CDR3 nucleotides read TGTGCCAGCAACCAAAATCAGGGATCTACTAATGAAAAACTGTTTTTT.

V usage is TRBV19 and J usage is TRBJ2-1; TRBD1 is a possible D gene (6 bases). CDR1 is LNHDA, CDR2 SQIVND, per germline (reference sequence). This CDR3 has 15 amino acids. The ends were cut back, 5 bases at V and 7 bases at J, with 18 bases in the middle. The CDR3 coding sequence is TGTGCCAGTAGTTCGGGACAACAGAACAGGAATGAGCAGTTCTTC. Amino acids: CASSSGQQNRNEQFF.

V and J are TRBV14 and TRBJ2-1; 9 bases align to TRBD1. Germline CDR1 SGHDN, CDR2 FVKESK. The CDR3 has 17 residues. V was pared by 6 bases and J by 7 bases, with 16 bases of the junction left unmatched. The CDR3, as DNA: TGTGCCAGCAGTCCTACTACAGGGGGCTGGGTGGGAAATGAGCAGTTCTTC. As protein: CASSPTTGGWVGNEQFF.

For this clone: Other DNA sequences in the same sample also yield this CDR3. Written as DNA, the CDR3 is TGTGCCAGCAGCGTCGGGGGGCGAGATGAGCAGTTCTTC. Translated, it gives CASSVGGRDEQFF. This rearrangement joins TRBV9 to TRBJ2-1; maybe TRBD2 (7 bases). The V gene's germline CDR1 is SGDLS and CDR2 YYNGEE. This CDR3 has 13 residues. The V gene lost 2 bases and the J gene lost 8 bases, with 11 bases spanning the gap.

The CDR3 nucleotides read TGTGCCAGCTCACTTCCTGGGGGGACTTATACCAATGAGCAGTTCTTC. This translates into CASSLPGGTYTNEQFF. The V and J genes are TRBV18 and TRBJ2-1, with D perhaps TRBD2 (6 bases). Trimming pared 4 bases from V and 6 bases from J, leaving 19 bases between. Germline values: CDR1 KGHSH, CDR2 LQKENI. The CDR3 is 16 amino acids.

V usage is TRBV18 and J usage is TRBJ2-2; TRBD1 matches at 8 bases. From germline, CDR1 is KGHSH and CDR2 LQKENI. J gave up 1 base and V 6 bases, and 4 bases lay outside the gene matches. The CDR3 extends over 15 amino acids. CDR3 in amino acids: CASSWDRMNTGELFF. The CDR3 DNA is TGTGCCAGCTCGTGGGACAGGATGAACACCGGGGAGCTGTTTTTT.

The V call is TRBV28, the J call TRBJ2-3; TRBD2 agrees at 11 bases. CDR3 length equals 17 residues. Germline loops: CDR1 MDHEN, CDR2 SYDVKM. Unmatched junction bases numbered 12, after V lost 6 bases and J lost 4 bases. The CDR3 here is CASSPTPLAGDPDTQYF. CDR3 in DNA: TGTGCCAGCAGCCCCACCCCACTAGCGGGAGACCCAGATACGCAGTATTTT.

V gene TRBV14 combines with J gene TRBJ2-6; D is perhaps TRBD1 (7 bases). Per germline, CDR1 SGHDN and CDR2 FVKESK. This CDR3 is 20 amino acids long. V lost 1 base and J lost 1, with 20 bases in between. DNA of the CDR3: TGTGCCAGCAGCCAAGCCGGACAGGCGGAGGGGATATCTGGGGCCAACGTCCTGACTTTC. It is translated as CASSQAGQAEGISGANVLTF. Supplemented by reference TRBV14 and TRBJ2-6, the full variable domain reads EAGVTQFPSHSVIEKGQTVTLRCDPISGHDNLYWYRRVMGKEIKFLLHFVKESKQDESGMPNNRFLAERTGGTYSTLKVQPAELEDSGVYFCASSQAGQAEGISGANVLTFGAGSRLTVL.

V and J are TRBV4-3 and TRBJ1-5; 7 bases agree with TRBD1. This CDR3 is 16 amino acids long. Germline-derived CDR1 and CDR2 are LGHNA and YSLEER. The V gene end was trimmed by 1 base and the J gene end by 4 bases; junction bases not matched to a gene: 7. The CDR3 nucleotides read TGCGCCAGCAGCCAAGGGATGGGGACAGCTAATCAGCCCCAGCATTTT. Protein sequence: CASSQGMGTANQPQHF.

About this clone: One end of the junction varies from germline; a read error may be responsible. The chain joins TRBV4-3 to TRBJ1-6; the match to TRBD1 covers 10 bases. The CDR3 is 15 amino acids. CDR1 is LGHNA and CDR2 is YSLEER in the germline V gene. The CDR3 coding sequence is TGCACCAGCAGCCAGGGGACAGGGGATAATTCACCCCTCCACTTT. It is translated as CTSSQGTGDNSPLHF.